These 27 T cell receptor beta chains originate from one sample sequenced in a study of T cell responses to AZD1222 COVID-19 vaccine (dated by TCRdb to about 2021). This specimen's time point label, per the study, means: baseline before first vaccination. In light of the paper, this sample's treatment or condition label describes: meningococcal conjugate vaccine given as trial control. The library was generated by the immunoSEQ multiplex PCR assay. TCRdb holds this immuneACCESS table with in-frame rearrangements only. Some clones are missing; in checked studies, unresolved V genes explain under half, and the rest has no known cause. The sample contains about 150,000 clones, about nine tenths of them found a single time. 5.5% to 6% of the sample belongs to the ten largest clones. Source: peripheral blood, taken on day 0 of MenACWY control vaccination. The receptors derive from an adult in good health.

This chain's CDR3 is CASSVGGASNEQFF. The CDR3 nucleotides are TGTGCCAGCAGCGTTGGGGGGGCGAGCAATGAGCAGTTCTTC. The chain uses TRBV9 and TRBJ2-1, with TRBD2 as a possible D gene (7 bases). Germline V gene lookup returns CDR1 SGDLS and CDR2 YYNGEE. The V gene lost 2 bases and the J gene lost 6 bases, with 12 bases spanning the gap. The length of the CDR3 is 14 residues.

J is TRBJ2-6 and V is TRBV5-5; D not certain. This CDR3 has 13 amino acids. Germline V gene sequence: CDR1 SGHKS, CDR2 YYEKEE (reference sequence). V lost 1 base and J lost 4, with 3 bases in between. CDR3 sequence reads: CASSLSGANVLTF. The CDR3 DNA sequence: TGTGCCAGCAGCTTGTCAGGGGCCAACGTCCTGACTTTC.

The chain combines TRBV6-5 with TRBJ1-2; 11 bases fit TRBD1. The CDR3 is 15 residues long. J gave up 7 bases and V 7 bases, and 11 bases lay outside the gene matches. The germline CDR1 and CDR2 sequences are MNHEY and SVGAGI. The CDR3 here is CASTPSDRGRFGYTF. CDR3 sequence (DNA): TGTGCCAGCACCCCTTCGGACAGGGGGCGGTTTGGCTACACCTTC.

V usage is TRBV5-1 and J usage is TRBJ1-3, with 7 bases fitting TRBD1. Germline V lookup: CDR1 SGHRS, CDR2 YFSETQ. After removal of 2 bases from V and 4 bases from J, the junction contained 3 bases not matched to a gene. The CDR3 is 14 residues long. The CDR3 coding sequence is TGCGCCAGCAGCTTACAGGGGAGAGGAAACACCATATATTTT. It encodes CASSLQGRGNTIYF.

The chain couples TRBV27 to TRBJ2-1, with D perhaps given as TRBD1 or TRBD2 (5 bases each). CDR1 and CDR2 (germline): MNHEY, SMNVEV (reference sequence). Trimming left V 2 bases short and J 7 bases short, with 12 bases between. The CDR3 runs to 14 residues. The CDR3 protein is CASSLRPWGNEQFF. CDR3 in DNA: TGTGCCAGCAGTTTACGGCCTTGGGGGAATGAGCAGTTCTTC.

The J gene is TRBJ2-7, the V gene TRBV3-1 (or the pseudogene TRBV3-2); the match to TRBD2 covers 12 bases. The CDR3 spans 17 residues. The V gene end was trimmed by 6 bases and the J gene end by 2 bases; junction bases not matched to a gene: 11. In germline, CDR1 is LGHDT, CDR2 YNNKEL (reference sequence). The CDR3 DNA sequence: TGTGCCAGCAGTTACATCGGACTAGCGGGGTTTACCTACGAGCAGTACGTC. Amino acid sequence: CASSYIGLAGFTYEQYV.

The V call is TRBV18, the J call TRBJ1-1, with D unclear. CDR3 length: 15 residues. Trimming took off 1 base at V and 4 bases at J, with 13 bases between the two ends. CDR1 is KGHSH and CDR2 is LQKENI in the germline V gene. CDR3 amino acids: CASSPRKGDGTEAFF. DNA of the CDR3: TGTGCCAGCTCACCACGGAAGGGAGATGGCACTGAAGCTTTCTTT.

CDR3 protein: CASSLTGGPDTQYF. In DNA form, the CDR3 reads TGTGCCAGTAGTTTGACGGGAGGACCAGATACGCAGTATTTT. The V and J genes are TRBV19 and TRBJ2-3, with 7 bases lining up with TRBD2. CDR3 length equals 14 residues. The J segment lost 4 bases and the V segment lost 5 bases, leaving 6 bases of the junction unmatched. The V gene's germline CDR1 is LNHDA and CDR2 SQIVND (reference sequence).

The rearrangement joins TRBV14 to TRBJ2-7; unclear D gene. V gave up 4 bases and J gave up 4 bases, with 11 bases separating them. Germline-derived CDR1 and CDR2 are SGHDN and FVKESK. CDR3 length equals 13 residues. CDR3 coding DNA: TGTGCCAGCAGCCTCCGACACTTTTACGAGCAGTACTTC. This gives the protein CASSLRHFYEQYF.

This sequence joins TRBV6-5 and TRBJ1-1; 10 bases agree with TRBD1. V was pared by 4 bases and J by 12 bases, with 11 bases of the junction left unmatched. CDR1 is MNHEY, CDR2 SVGAGI, per germline. The CDR3 runs to 14 residues. The CDR3 coding sequence is TGTGCCAGCAGTTTGTCCCCCGGACAGGGGGTGACTTTCTTT. This encodes CASSLSPGQGVTFF.

This clone has just a few counts. This chain joins TRBV11-1 and TRBJ2-7; no clear D gene. This CDR3 spans 13 amino acids. Trimming cost V 8 bases and J 4 bases, with 15 bases left between them. The germline V gene encodes CDR1 SGHAT and CDR2 FQDESV (reference sequence). CDR3 sequence: CASGRVGTYEQYV. The CDR3 DNA sequence: TGTGCCAGCGGAAGGGTGGGCACATACGAGCAGTACGTC.

The chain recombines TRBV5-6 with TRBJ2-7; D gene uncertain. The CDR3 runs 13 residues. Germline CDR1 is SGHDT and CDR2 is YYEEEE. Trimming pared 3 bases from V and 0 bases from J, leaving 7 bases between. As DNA, the CDR3 is TGTGCCAGCAGCTCAAGGAGCTCCTACGAGCAGTACGTC. This codes for CASSSRSSYEQYV.

The rearrangement joins TRBV5-5 to TRBJ2-7; perhaps TRBD1 as D (6 bases). This CDR3 comprises 14 residues. Trimming pared 3 bases from V and 2 bases from J, leaving 12 bases between. CDR1 and CDR2 (germline): SGHKS, YYEKEE (reference sequence). The CDR3 DNA reads as TGTGCCAGCAGCTATGGACAGAAGGCCTACGAGCAGTACGTC. Its translation: CASSYGQKAYEQYV.

J is TRBJ1-4 and V is TRBV5-1, with D possibly being TRBD1 (6 bases). The ends were cut back, 0 bases at V and 7 bases at J, with 10 bases in the middle. Germline V lookup: CDR1 SGHRS, CDR2 YFSETQ. This CDR3 has 14 residues. DNA of the CDR3: TGCGCCAGCAGCTTGGAAGGGGGGACTGAAAAACTGTTTTTT. It specifies CASSLEGGTEKLFF.

The chain has TRBV3-1 (or the pseudogene TRBV3-2) and TRBJ1-1; D not resolved. Trimming left V 0 bases short and J 4 bases short, with 9 bases between. CDR1 is LGHDT and CDR2 is YNNKEL in the germline V gene (reference sequence). This CDR3 is built from 14 residues. The DNA of the CDR3 is TGTGCCAGCAGCCAAGACTTACTCAGCACTGAAGCTTTCTTT. Its translation: CASSQDLLSTEAFF.

The rearrangement joins TRBV5-1 to TRBJ2-3, with 10 bases aligning to TRBD2. Trimming at V came to 0 bases and at J to 1 base, leaving 2 bases not matched to a gene. The CDR3 is 16 residues long. Germline V CDR1 and CDR2: SGHRS, YFSETQ. The DNA of the CDR3 is TGCGCCAGCAGCTTGGGCCTAGCGGGAGGCACAGATACGCAGTATTTT. It is translated as CASSLGLAGGTDTQYF.

The rearrangement joins TRBV4-3 to TRBJ2-6, with D tentatively TRBD1 or TRBD2 (6 bases each). V lost 0 bases and J 0 bases, leaving 9 bases between the germline ends. This CDR3 comprises 17 residues. Germline values: CDR1 LGHNA, CDR2 YSLEER. CDR3 sequence: CASSQEGGLSGANVLTF. The CDR3 coding sequence is TGCGCCAGCAGCCAAGAAGGGGGACTCTCTGGGGCCAACGTCCTGACTTTC.

J is TRBJ2-5 and V is TRBV5-6; perhaps TRBD1 as D (6 bases). This CDR3 spans 17 amino acids. Deletions cut 2 bases from V and 5 bases from J, with 22 bases between. The germline V gene encodes CDR1 SGHDT and CDR2 YYEEEE. CDR3 protein: CASSFTLGTSDGETQYF. The CDR3 DNA is TGTGCCAGCAGCTTCACCCTGGGGACATCCGACGGTGAGACCCAGTACTTC.

V gene TRBV28 combines with J gene TRBJ2-3, with D uncertain. The CDR3 spans 16 residues. The V end lost 3 bases, the J end lost 3 bases, and 16 bases lay between the germline ends. CDR1 and CDR2 (germline): MDHEN, SYDVKM. The CDR3 here is CASSFIEVAGTDTQYF. In nucleotides, the CDR3 is TGTGCCAGCAGTTTCATAGAGGTCGCTGGGACAGATACGCAGTATTTT.

This chain uses TRBV4-3 with TRBJ1-2; 9 positions agree with TRBD1. Germline values: CDR1 LGHNA, CDR2 YSLEER. With 3 bases clipped from V and 9 bases from J, the junction kept 5 bases outside the gene matches. The CDR3 length is 13 residues. The CDR3 nucleotides read TGCGCCAGCAGCCATGGACAGGGGTCTAGCTACACCTTC. Translating gives CASSHGQGSSYTF.

This chain connects TRBV11-3 to TRBJ1-1; unclear D gene. In germline, CDR1 is SGHNT, CDR2 YENEEA. CDR3 length equals 18 residues. The V end lost 4 bases, the J end lost 1 base, and 22 bases lay between the germline ends. CDR3 coding DNA: TGTGCCAGCAGCTCCCTAACGGGGTTAGGGCTAAGGAACACTGAAGCTTTCTTT. Protein: CASSSLTGLGLRNTEAFF.

This clone was counted a single time. The V call is TRBV28, the J call TRBJ1-3, with 7 bases fitting TRBD1. The germline V gene encodes CDR1 MDHEN and CDR2 SYDVKM. J lost 0 bases, V lost 3 bases, and 5 bases had no gene match. CDR3 length: 16 residues. Here the CDR3 DNA reads TGTGCCAGCAGTTTGGGACAGCTGAACTCTGGAAACACCATATATTTT. Its protein product is CASSLGQLNSGNTIYF.

On this clone itself: Other nucleotide sequences in the sample specify the same CDR3. The V gene is TRBV5-1, the J gene TRBJ1-3; no reliable D call. The germline V gene has CDR1 SGHRS and CDR2 YFSETQ. The V end was cut by 0 bases, the J end by 1 base, with 2 bases between. This CDR3 comprises 13 residues. CDR3 DNA: TGCGCCAGCAGCTTGGGGTCTGGAAACACCATATATTTT. This sequence encodes CASSLGSGNTIYF.

This clone was observed a handful of times. This sequence joins TRBV5-1 and TRBJ1-1; 9 bases line up with TRBD1. CDR1 is SGHRS, CDR2 YFSETQ, per germline. Losses at the gene ends were 0 bases for V and 4 bases for J; bases not matched to a gene: 4. The CDR3 loop spans 15 amino acids. The DNA of the CDR3 is TGCGCCAGCAGCTTGGGGTCGACAGGGGGCACTGAAGCTTTCTTT. Encoded protein: CASSLGSTGGTEAFF.

This sequence joins TRBV5-1 and TRBJ2-6, with D unclear. The V gene's germline CDR1 is SGHRS and CDR2 YFSETQ. CDR3 length: 17 amino acids. With 0 bases removed from V and 2 bases from J, the gap between germline ends came to 12 bases. The CDR3 is CASSLDGSRAGANVLTF. The DNA of the CDR3 is TGCGCCAGCAGCTTGGACGGGTCACGGGCTGGGGCCAACGTCCTGACTTTC. Full variable domain (missing parts from reference TRBV5-1 and TRBJ2-6): KAGVTQTPRYLIKTRGQQVTLSCSPISGHRSVSWYQQTPGQGLQFLFEYFSETQRNKGNFPGRFSGRQFSNSRSEMNVSTLELGDSALYLCASSLDGSRAGANVLTFGAGSRLTVL.

The chain employs TRBV11-3 and TRBJ2-5; no firm D call. The CDR3 totals 14 residues. Germline-derived CDR1 and CDR2 are SGHNT and YENEEA. Trimming took off 5 bases at V and 2 bases at J, with 12 bases between the two ends. CDR3 coding DNA: TGTGCCAGCAGCCGAGGTGGTAATCAAGAGACCCAGTACTTC. Residues: CASSRGGNQETQYF.

This rearrangement joins TRBV13 to TRBJ2-1, with TRBD2 identical over 8 bases. V lost 5 bases, J lost 3 bases, and 9 bases stayed unmatched. The CDR3 sequence is 16 residues long. Germline V gene data show CDR1 as PRHDT and CDR2 as FYEKMQ (reference sequence). The CDR3 coding sequence is TGTGCCAGCAGCCCCGGGGGCGGGAGGAACTACAATGAGCAGTTCTTC. Protein: CASSPGGGRNYNEQFF.